Listed below are T cell receptor beta chains from one sample, sequenced in a study of T cells in Graves' hyperthyroidism and ophthalmopathy. MiXCR was run by TCRdb on the multiplex PCR reads, yielding one entry per CDR3 protein. The sample lists 350,000 to 400,000 distinct CDR3 sequences, more than 13% occurring once. The sample comprised blood. The receptors here all came from a woman aged 25 to 39 with Graves' hyperthyroidism. CDR3s include the opening cysteine and the closing phenylalanine or tryptophan. The order of the fields is J gene, V gene, clone size, CDR3 length, D gene, CDR3 DNA, CDR3 protein. D genes are given only for firm matches. Clone size is shown for a subset of rows, as once, few, many or a class of expanded clone.

TRBJ2-3 | TRBV10-1 | NA | 16 | TRBD2 | TGCGCCAGCAGTGAAGAAGCGGGAGTTCGGACAGATACGCAGTATTTT | CASSEEAGVRTDTQYF
TRBJ2-1 | TRBV9 | NA | 18 | TRBD2 | TGTGCCAGCAGCGCGACTAGCGGGAAGTCTAGCTCCTACAATGAGCAGTTCTTC | CASSATSGKSSSYNEQFF
TRBJ2-1 | TRBV6-1 | NA | 13 | NA | TGTGCCAGATTCGGGAGCGACTGCAATGAGCAGTTCTTC | CARFGSDCNEQFF
TRBJ2-1 | TRBV10-3 | few | 16 | TRBD1 | TGTGCCATCAGACCGGGACAGGCCCGGGTGTACAATGAGCAGTTCTTC | CAIRPGQARVYNEQFF
TRBJ2-7 | TRBV20-1 | few | 16 | NA | TGCAGTGCTAGAGATCTCTATCAGGGGAGCCCCTACGAGCAGTACTTC | CSARDLYQGSPYEQYF
TRBJ2-7 | TRBV10-3 | few | 13 | NA | TGTGCCATCAGGGGGGCAGGGGTCTACGAGCAGTACTTC | CAIRGAGVYEQYF
TRBJ2-2 | TRBV5-1 | few | 20 | TRBD1 | TGCGCCAGCAGCCTCCCCGGAGGTTTGGAAGGACAGGGGGCTACCGGGGAGCTGTTTTTT | CASSLPGGLEGQGATGELFF
TRBJ2-1 | TRBV28 | few | 18 | TRBD2 | TGTGCCGCAGCGGGGTTTAGGGGACTAGCTATTCTTTTCGATGAGCAGTTCTTC | CAAAGFRGLAILFDEQFF
TRBJ2-2 | TRBV20-1 | NA | 16 | TRBD2 | TGCAGTGCTAGAGGGGGACTAGCGCAGAACACCGGGGAGCTGTTTTTT | CSARGGLAQNTGELFF
TRBJ2-7 | TRBV20-1 | many | 13 | TRBD1 | TGCAGTGCCCCTAGGGACAGGGTTTACGAGCAGTACTTC | CSAPRDRVYEQYF
TRBJ1-5 | TRBV28 | few | 14 | NA | TGTGCCAGCAGTTTATCTCAGGCTAGGCAGCCCCAGCATTTT | CASSLSQARQPQHF
TRBJ2-7 | TRBV3-1 | many | 14 | NA | TGTGCCAGCAGCCAAGGGGGGGAATCGGACGAGCAGTACTTC | CASSQGGESDEQYF
TRBJ2-1 | TRBV20-1 | many | 16 | NA | TGCAGTGCTAGACAAAACATGGGGGGGCGAGACAATGAGCAGTTCTTC | CSARQNMGGRDNEQFF
TRBJ2-1 | TRBV2 | few | 12 | NA | TGTGCCAGCAGGGGCAGGGGGGGTGAGCAGTTCTTC | CASRGRGGEQFF
TRBJ2-3 | TRBV7-9 | many | 15 | NA | TGTGCCAGCAGCTTCGGCGGGTCCAGCACAGATACGCAGTATTTT | CASSFGGSSTDTQYF
TRBJ2-2 | TRBV28 | many | 15 | NA | TGTGCCAGCCTCCCGGGACACTTTAACACCGGGGAGCTGTTTTTT | CASLPGHFNTGELFF
TRBJ2-7 | TRBV28 | once | 16 | NA | TGTGCCAGCAGTTCCTTGGGGGCGGGAGAGGTTCGCGAGCAGTACTTC | CASSSLGAGEVREQYF
TRBJ1-4 | TRBV25-1 | NA | 15 | NA | TGTGCCAGCAGTGAATGGTCGGGAAACGAGGAAAAACTGTTTTTT | CASSEWSGNEEKLFF
TRBJ2-4 | TRBV12-3/TRBV12-4 | few | 20 | TRBD2 | TGTGCCAGCAGTCAGGGTGCGGGACTAGCGATCCGGGGAGCCAAAAACATTCAGTACTTC | CASSQGAGLAIRGAKNIQYF
TRBJ2-1 | TRBV20-1 | many | 14 | NA | TGCAGTGCTAACCCCCCGAGCTCCTACAATGAGCAGTTCTTC | CSANPPSSYNEQFF
TRBJ2-7 | TRBV7-9 | many | 14 | NA | TGTGCCAGCAGTTCTCTGGAACATTCCTACGAGCAGTACTTC | CASSSLEHSYEQYF
TRBJ2-2 | TRBV7-9 | NA | 15 | TRBD1 | TGTGCCAGCAGCTTAACCCGGGACAGAAATGGGGAGCTGTTTTTT | CASSLTRDRNGELFF
TRBJ2-7 | TRBV3-1 | many | 12 | NA | TGTGCCAGCAGCCAAGAGTTGGGGGAGCAGTACTTC | CASSQELGEQYF
TRBJ2-1 | TRBV28 | few | 15 | NA | TGTGCCAGCAGTTTAAGGGCCACCTCCTACAATGAGCAGTTCTTC | CASSLRATSYNEQFF
TRBJ2-3 | TRBV7-9 | NA | 13 | NA | TGTGCCAGCAGGGCTAGCGACACAGATACGCAGTATTTT | CASRASDTDTQYF
TRBJ2-7 | TRBV28 | many | 14 | TRBD2 | TGTGCCAGCAGTCCGGGACTAGCGGGACGCGAGCAGTACTTC | CASSPGLAGREQYF